Below are 31 T cell receptor beta chains sequenced from a single sample in a study of blood T cell repertoires in COVID-19. The assay was immunoSEQ multiplex PCR, and TCRdb's table has in-frame clones only and misses some. This table has 150,000 to 160,000 clones, more than 80% appearing once. Sequencing was carried out using peripheral blood. These receptors all come from a woman aged 40 to 50 with acute or convalescent COVID-19.

This clone was recorded only once. V is TRBV27 and J is TRBJ1-2, with 11 positions matching TRBD1. The CDR3 runs to 17 residues. CDR1 and CDR2 (germline): MNHEY, SMNVEV (reference sequence). J was trimmed by 0 bases and V by 10 bases; bases with no gene match: 13. CDR3 loop: CATHPAGQGVPNYGYTF. The CDR3 nucleotides read TGTGCCACCCATCCGGCGGGACAGGGGGTCCCTAACTATGGCTACACCTTC.

The chain employs TRBV3-1 (or the pseudogene TRBV3-2) and TRBJ1-2; D is uncertain. Between the trimmed V and J ends, which lost 3 bases and 0 bases, there was a span of 5 bases. From germline, CDR1 is LGHDT and CDR2 YNNKEL (reference sequence). The CDR3 is 13 amino acids. CDR3 in DNA: TGTGCCAGCAGCCATAGTACTAACTATGGCTACACCTTC. Translated, it gives CASSHSTNYGYTF.

CDR3 nucleotides: TGTGCCTGGAGCACAGGCCCAAATTCACCCCTCCACTTT. Protein sequence: CAWSTGPNSPLHF. This rearrangement joins TRBV30 to TRBJ1-6, with D possibly matching TRBD1 (5 bases). This CDR3 has 13 residues. Trimming stripped 3 bases from V and 7 bases from J, with 10 bases between. The germline V gene has CDR1 GTSNPN and CDR2 SVGIG (reference sequence).

The rearrangement joins TRBV2 to TRBJ2-1; TRBD2 aligns across 11 bases. The V and J ends lost 6 bases and 2 bases, in that order; junction bases with no gene match: 6. Germline CDR1 SNHLY, CDR2 FYNNEI. The CDR3 is made up of 16 amino acids. The CDR3 DNA follows: TGTGCCAGCAGCGAACCGGGACTAGCGGCCTACAATGAGCAGTTCTTC. Protein sequence: CASSEPGLAAYNEQFF.

This chain joins TRBV11-1 and TRBJ2-1, with D hard to call. The V end lost 5 bases, the J end lost 5 bases, and 13 bases lay between the germline ends. This CDR3 spans 14 amino acids. The germline V gene has CDR1 SGHAT and CDR2 FQDESV (reference sequence). The CDR3 loop is CASSTHARDNEQFF. CDR3 coding DNA: TGTGCCAGCAGCACTCATGCCCGGGACAATGAGCAGTTCTTC.

The chain combines TRBV12-5 with TRBJ2-1, with D tentatively TRBD1 (6 bases). V was clipped by 0 bases and J by 8 bases, with 14 bases between them. This CDR3 contains 15 residues. CDR1 and CDR2 (germline): LGHNT, FRNRAP. The CDR3 reads CASGLVSDRLYEQFF. The CDR3 coding sequence is TGTGCTAGTGGTTTGGTGTCCGACAGGCTCTATGAGCAGTTCTTC.

The rearrangement joins TRBV3-1 (or the pseudogene TRBV3-2) to TRBJ2-3, with D uncertain. This CDR3 is 14 amino acids long. V was clipped by 4 bases and J by 1 base, with 9 bases between them. From germline, CDR1 is LGHDT and CDR2 YNNKEL (reference sequence). The CDR3 coding sequence is TGTGCCAGCAGCCCTTTCCGGGGCACAGATACGCAGTATTTT. Its protein product is CASSPFRGTDTQYF.

The chain links TRBV3-1 (or the pseudogene TRBV3-2) to TRBJ2-1, with 9 positions matching TRBD2. This CDR3 comprises 15 residues. Germline CDR1 reads LGHDT; CDR2 reads YNNKEL (reference sequence). Unmatched junction bases numbered 3, after V lost 4 bases and J lost 2 bases. In nucleotides, the CDR3 is TGTGCCAGCAGCCGGGCGGGGGGGACCTACAATGAGCAGTTCTTC. It is translated as CASSRAGGTYNEQFF.

The CDR3 protein is CASSQGGGAVTEAFF. The CDR3 region has the DNA TGTGCCAGCAGCCAAGGGGGGGGCGCGGTGACTGAAGCTTTCTTT. This chain uses TRBV3-1 (or the pseudogene TRBV3-2) with TRBJ1-1, with D tentatively TRBD1 (6 bases). Germline V gene data show CDR1 as LGHDT and CDR2 as YNNKEL (reference sequence). V was shortened by 1 base and J by 5 bases, with 14 bases between the two germline ends. The CDR3 has 15 amino acids.

The chain couples TRBV12-3 or TRBV12-4 to TRBJ2-5; a possible D gene is TRBD1 (6 bases). Trimming stripped 7 bases from V and 2 bases from J, with 8 bases between. This CDR3 contains 12 residues. The CDR3 DNA is TGTGCCAGCAAGGGGGTACAAGAGACCCAGTACTTC. This encodes CASKGVQETQYF.

This rearrangement joins TRBV18 to TRBJ2-7; 7 bases are shared with TRBD1. The V gene's germline CDR1 is KGHSH and CDR2 LQKENI. The CDR3 extends over 14 amino acids. Trimming at V came to 4 bases and at J to 2 bases, leaving 5 bases not matched to a gene. This CDR3 reads CASSLGTVTYEQYF. In DNA form, the CDR3 reads TGTGCCAGCTCACTTGGGACAGTCACCTACGAGCAGTACTTC.

The chain couples TRBV18 to TRBJ1-5, with TRBD1 matching over 7 bases. This CDR3 contains 14 residues. V was clipped by 3 bases and J by 3 bases; unmatched bases: 2. Germline CDR1 is KGHSH and CDR2 is LQKENI. For the CDR3, the DNA is TGTGCCAGCTCACCGGGGACAGACAATCAGCCCCAGCATTTT. Translating gives CASSPGTDNQPQHF. Filled out from reference TRBV18 and TRBJ1-5, the complete variable domain reads NAGVMQNPRHLVRRRGQEARLRCSPMKGHSHVYWYRQLPEEGLKFMVYLQKENIIDESGMPKERFSAEFPKEGPSILRIQQVVRGDSAAYFCASSPGTDNQPQHFGDGTRLSIL.

The rearrangement joins TRBV29-1 to TRBJ2-7, with D perhaps TRBD1 (7 bases). The length of the CDR3 is 14 residues. Trimming took 4 bases from V and 5 from J, leaving 18 bases between them. Germline CDR1 SQVTM, CDR2 ANQGSEA. CDR3 protein: CSVAQGWSSDEQYF. The CDR3 DNA sequence: TGCAGCGTTGCACAGGGGTGGTCTAGCGACGAGCAGTACTTC.

This clone occurred once. The chain recombines TRBV19 with TRBJ1-2; perhaps TRBD1 as D (5 bases). This CDR3 contains 13 residues. Germline loops: CDR1 LNHDA, CDR2 SQIVND (reference sequence). The V end lost 6 bases, the J end lost 5 bases, and 13 bases lay between the germline ends. The chain's CDR3 is CASRRFRGYGYTF. The CDR3, as DNA: TGTGCCAGTAGGCGGTTTAGGGGTTATGGCTACACCTTC.

This chain connects TRBV5-1 to TRBJ2-7; 7 nucleotides match TRBD1. Germline V gene data show CDR1 as SGHRS and CDR2 as YFSETQ. Trimming at V came to 3 bases and at J to 2 bases, leaving 8 bases not matched to a gene. This CDR3 has 15 residues. CDR3 bases: TGCGCCAGCAGCTCCTTCGGGGACAGCACCTACGAGCAGTACTTC. Translation gives CASSSFGDSTYEQYF.

The chain uses TRBV30 and TRBJ1-2; possible D gene TRBD1, 5 bases. Trimming left V 4 bases short and J 5 bases short, with 14 bases between. The CDR3 is 13 amino acids. Germline CDR1 and CDR2: GTSNPN and SVGIG (reference sequence). The CDR3 DNA reads as TGTGCCTGGAATGCAGGGATCGTTTATGGCTACACCTTC. Its translation: CAWNAGIVYGYTF. Combining the CDR3 with reference TRBV30 and TRBJ1-2 gives the whole variable domain SQTIHQWPATLVQPVGSPLSLECTVEGTSNPNLYWYRQAAGRGLQLLFYSVGIGQISSEVPQNLSASRPQDRQFILSSKKLLLSDSGFYLCAWNAGIVYGYTFGSGTRLTVV.

The chain couples TRBV2 to TRBJ2-7; TRBD2 might be the D (6 bases). V was cut by 7 bases and J by 2 bases, with 15 bases left in between. CDR1 is SNHLY and CDR2 is FYNNEI in the germline V gene. CDR3 length: 14 residues. The CDR3 sequence: CASTLLGGTYEQYF. In nucleotides, the CDR3 is TGTGCCAGCACCCTGCTGGGGGGAACCTACGAGCAGTACTTC.

The V and J genes are TRBV12-3 or TRBV12-4 and TRBJ1-2; a possible D gene is TRBD1 (6 bases). V gave up 10 bases and J gave up 7 bases, with 13 bases separating them. The CDR3 is made up of 11 amino acids. The CDR3 nucleotides read TGTGCCATAAAGGGGGATCCTGGCTACACCTTC. Its translation: CAIKGDPGYTF.

This clone has only one observation. V gene TRBV6-6 combines with J gene TRBJ2-7, with 7 bases aligning to TRBD2. The CDR3 runs 15 residues. Losses at the gene ends were 7 bases for V and 6 bases for J; bases not matched to a gene: 15. Germline V gives CDR1 MNHNY, CDR2 SVGAGI (reference sequence). CDR3 protein: CASTGGGELLGEQYF. The CDR3, as DNA: TGTGCCAGCACGGGGGGAGGGGAACTACTAGGCGAGCAGTACTTC.

The rearrangement uses TRBV4-1 and TRBJ1-3; 7 positions match TRBD1. Losses at the gene ends were 2 bases for V and 3 bases for J; bases not matched to a gene: 1. Germline CDR1 and CDR2: MGHRA and YSYEKL. The CDR3 runs to 14 residues. The CDR3 sequence: CASSQTGVGNTIYF. Here the CDR3 DNA reads TGCGCCAGCAGCCAAACAGGGGTTGGAAACACCATATATTTT.

The chain employs TRBV24-1 and TRBJ2-5, with TRBD1 matching 9 bases. The CDR3 extends over 17 amino acids. CDR1 is KGHDR and CDR2 is SFDVKD in the germline V gene. The V and J ends lost 0 bases and 5 bases, in that order; junction bases with no gene match: 9. The CDR3 DNA is TGTGCCACCAGTGATTTGCGAGCGGGACAGGGAAGTGAGACCCAGTACTTC. Its translation: CATSDLRAGQGSETQYF.

The rearrangement joins TRBV7-8 to TRBJ1-2; D call uncertain. V lost 1 base and J lost 10, with 31 bases in between. The CDR3 is made up of 19 amino acids. Germline V gene sequence: CDR1 SGHVS, CDR2 FQNEAQ. This CDR3 is CASSLVIRSDPHREDDYTF. CDR3 nucleotide sequence: TGTGCCAGCAGCTTAGTAATACGTTCGGACCCCCATCGGGAGGATGACTACACCTTC.

The chain joins TRBV15 to TRBJ2-7; 7 positions match TRBD1. The CDR3 runs to 14 residues. The V segment lost 3 bases and the J segment 4 bases; nucleotides outside the gene matches: 6. Germline assignment: CDR1 LNHNV and CDR2 YYDKDF (reference sequence). DNA for the CDR3: TGTGCCACCAGCAGCTTAGGGACAGAGTACGAGCAGTACTTC. Its translation is CATSSLGTEYEQYF.

The chain links TRBV5-1 to TRBJ2-3; 7 bases line up with TRBD1. Germline CDR1 and CDR2: SGHRS and YFSETQ. V was clipped by 1 base and J by 4 bases; unmatched bases: 3. CDR3 length: 14 amino acids. The CDR3 DNA sequence: TGCGCCAGCAGCTTGAACAGGGGCGCAGATACGCAGTATTTT. It is translated as CASSLNRGADTQYF.

This clone was picked up one time. J is TRBJ1-5 and V is TRBV2, with D possibly matching TRBD1 (5 bases). The germline V and J ends were trimmed by 1 base and 4 bases, with 20 bases remaining between them. The CDR3 extends over 18 amino acids. Germline V CDR1 and CDR2: SNHLY, FYNNEI. In DNA form, the CDR3 reads TGTGCCAGCAGTGAAGGCAGGGTCATCGATATTTATAATCAGCCCCAGCATTTT. It is translated as CASSEGRVIDIYNQPQHF.

The count of this clone is one. The rearrangement joins TRBV19 to TRBJ2-1, with 11 bases that match TRBD1. Losses at the gene ends were 4 bases for V and 9 bases for J; bases not matched to a gene: 8. This CDR3 is 15 amino acids long. Germline lookup yields CDR1 LNHDA and CDR2 SQIVND (reference sequence). This CDR3 reads CASSTSGTGGFEQFF. DNA for the CDR3: TGTGCCAGTAGTACTTCCGGGACAGGGGGATTTGAGCAGTTCTTC.

This rearrangement joins TRBV3-1 (or the pseudogene TRBV3-2) to TRBJ1-5, with 7 bases fitting TRBD1. The CDR3 runs 15 residues. Trimming took 1 base from V and 3 from J; bases not matched to a gene: 3. Germline V gives CDR1 LGHDT, CDR2 YNNKEL (reference sequence). DNA of the CDR3: TGTGCCAGCAGCCAAGGGGGACAGATCAATCAGCCCCAGCATTTT. Amino acids: CASSQGGQINQPQHF.

The CDR3 coding sequence is TGTGCCAGCAGTTATAGCGACGATACGCAGTATTTT. It encodes CASSYSDDTQYF. The chain links TRBV6-6 to TRBJ2-3, with D tentatively TRBD2 (5 bases). Germline V lookup: CDR1 MNHNY, CDR2 SVGAGI (reference sequence). The ends were cut back, 3 bases at V and 6 bases at J, with 7 bases in the middle. This CDR3 is 12 amino acids long.

The chain recombines TRBV27 with TRBJ2-1, with TRBD1 identical over 9 bases. Germline CDR1 reads MNHEY; CDR2 reads SMNVEV (reference sequence). With V trimmed by 4 bases and J by 1 base, 2 bases remained unmatched. This CDR3 is built from 15 residues. CDR3 residues: CASSSDRGSYNEQFF. CDR3 in DNA: TGTGCCAGCAGTTCTGACAGGGGGTCCTACAATGAGCAGTTCTTC.

This sequence joins TRBV27 and TRBJ2-7; no firm D call. Trimming shortened V by 3 bases and J by 2 bases, and 8 bases separated the two germline ends. Germline V gene sequence: CDR1 MNHEY, CDR2 SMNVEV (reference sequence). The CDR3 covers 13 residues. CDR3 bases: TGTGCCAGCAGTTTGGGCAGAACCTACGAGCAGTACTTC. Protein: CASSLGRTYEQYF.

The chain joins TRBV7-2 to TRBJ2-7, with D possibly being TRBD2 (7 bases). V was trimmed by 4 bases and J by 3 bases, leaving 13 bases between them. The CDR3 consists of 14 residues. Germline loops: CDR1 SGHTA, CDR2 FQGNSA. The CDR3 loop is CASSYGGGYYEQYF. For the CDR3, the DNA is TGTGCCAGCAGCTATGGCGGGGGCTACTACGAGCAGTACTTC.